The source of this T cell receptor (beta chain) is a study of beta chain features in type 1 diabetes. Findings of the study overall: When VDJ junctions were examined, type 1 diabetes patients showed fewer insertions and more deletions. Shorter TCRB CDR3s, moderately but significantly so, were found in Type 1 diabetes patients in all four CD4+ subsets.

CDR3 length equals 11 residues. Germline loops: CDR1 SGHRS, CDR2 YFSETQ. Trimming removed 5 bases from V and 3 bases from J, with 6 bases in between. For this clone: The antigen remains undetermined. The same CDR3 can be traced to other DNA sequences in this sample.

Of the isolated RNA, all was reverse transcribed, and so the sequenced material was expressed TCRB transcripts. Assay used: immunoSEQ multiplex PCR; TCRdb lists only in-frame clones, some missing. This repertoire shows roughly 340,000 clones, around an eighth found once; its top ten account for roughly 0.0097%. Sequencing was performed on naive CD4+ T cells from blood. V and J are TRBV5-1 and TRBJ2-7, with D possibly being TRBD2 (5 bases). The source is a woman between 18 and 29 years old with type 1 diabetes. The CDR3 reads CASSEGYEQYF. CDR3 nucleotides: TGCGCCAGCAGTGAGGGCTACGAGCAGTACTTC.